This T cell receptor (beta chain) was found in a study of cytomegalovirus exposure and HLA in healthy donors (dated by TCRdb to 2015 to 2018). Context from the whole study: According to an earlier analysis of 550 to 700 of the donors, 150 million to 200 million T cells yielded 117 million unique TCR beta sequences and roughly 280 Gb of sequence data. Approximately 330 gigabases of sequencing data and 75 million to 85 million unique TCR sequences made up an early release that covered nearly 650 HLA-typed donors. The genetic ancestry cluster associated with self-reported Caucasian donors included over 80% of the 398 genotyped donors. The study aimed to test whether cataloging public T cell receptors could reveal signatures of past pathogen exposure. The study profiled the T cell repertoires of 666 subjects by immunosequencing and related them to cytomegalovirus serostatus. Along with the approximately 700-subject first cohort, a separate validation cohort of over a hundred different subjects was used. To predict cytomegalovirus infection status, the study combined high-throughput TCR immunosequencing, statistical association of individual TCRs with disease status, and machine learning. To study patterns of TCR occurrence, a later analysis re-analyzed previously published TCR beta repertoires from 666 donors and added high-resolution HLA genotyping. The later analysis used no new phenotypic data to find candidate immune exposures, relying instead on TCR beta sequences and their occurrence across donors. An earlier analysis of 587 of the donors used high-throughput TCR beta sequencing to judge whether each TCR beta V gene segment behaved as functional or pseudogenic. Donor age, sex, ethnicity and CMV serostatus were compiled together with the repertoire data. Genome-wide SNP genotypes for about 55% of the 666 donors were used in a later genetic analysis, which treated that subset as a discovery cohort. All discovery cohort repertoires had been generated on a single sequencing platform. Both class I and class II loci were covered by HLA typing, at four-digit resolution. The number of typed donors differed by locus: 629-630 for A, B, C, DRB1 and DQB1; approximately 540 for DQA1; roughly 600 for DPA1; and some 430 for DPB1. Four or five DR-DQ haplotypes were handled as single units for association and clustering because linkage in the cohort was strong. Among 398 genotyped donors of the cohort, an average of approximately 200,000 unique TCR beta nucleotide sequences was sequenced per donor, of which approximately 19% were non-productive. The full study reports these points: A further reported finding was that TCR beta sequences accurately predicted the HLA-A and HLA-B alleles for most subjects in the first cohort. Roughly uniform sequencing depth across donors was assumed in presence/absence analyses, although this assumption may not hold. This cohort had only TCR beta chains sequenced, and the lack of alpha or paired-chain data limited which features could be detected. A total of roughly 160 TCR beta chains were listed by the study as associated with cytomegalovirus. In both the original and validation cohorts, the classifier was reported to diagnose cytomegalovirus status with high specificity and sensitivity. Because counts were too low, roughly 17 rarely observed V segments, including chromosome 9 orphons, were left out of the earlier analysis of some 640 of the donors. Most TCR sequences were seen in very few donors, while some public TCRs were found in many individuals. Because the 87-base-pair reads could not distinguish some IMGT-functional V segments, including TRBV6-2 and TRBV6-3, those segments were excluded. A later genetic analysis associated a missense DCLRE1C variant with V-gene and J-gene trimming of TCR beta chains, and an independent cohort replicated the association. In a later analysis, most CMV-associated TCR beta chains were found to appear HLA-restricted, with HLA associations seemingly driven largely by CMV exposure. Correlated functional status among segregating V segments might be attributable to linkage disequilibrium, but an unknown experimental factor could not be ruled out. In vitro tests confirmed that a few of the cytomegalovirus-associated TCR beta chains recognize cytomegalovirus antigens. In a later analysis, several top co-occurrence clusters were reported to appear linked to parvovirus B19, influenza, CMV and Epstein-Barr virus. According to a later genetic analysis, donors in an Asian-associated ancestry cluster had fewer N-insertions in productive TCRs than the roughly 670-donor mean. According to the authors, the approach could potentially be generalized to other disease states and immunological phenotypes. Immune exposure information for the cohort was limited to CMV serostatus. In a later analysis, the rate of TCR association differed among HLA loci, with DRB1 alleles having the most associated TCRs and HLA-C alleles having the fewest. The sequencing pipeline was judged likely to have produced a cluster of highly shared sequence variants as a technical artifact. Broadly in line with IMGT annotations, most TCR beta V segments showed up in productive rearrangements about 87% or about 30% of the time in an earlier analysis of around 600 of the donors. Because HLA typing was unavailable for some donors at each locus, only the typed subset was used in association tests. When HLA alleles, especially DR and DQ, strongly co-occurred, attributing TCR associations to individual alleles was difficult. At a false discovery rate of 0.05, a later analysis linked about 17,000 TCR beta sequences to specific HLA alleles. In a later analysis, HLA-associated TCR beta chains were found to be more clonally expanded and to have lower generation probabilities than equally common non-associated chains.

V sheds 11 bases and J sheds 10 bases, leaving 27 bases between their ends. The germline V gene encodes CDR1 MNHEY and CDR2 SVGAGI. The CDR3 covers 15 residues, taking in both the cysteine and the phenylalanine. This entry keeps only the CDR3 DNA: 45 bases, framed from base 1. In total, just over 650 healthy bone marrow donors made up the cohort. At the time of sampling, every cohort member was nominally healthy, though immune exposures that went unrecorded were likely present. The donor tested CMV seronegative and was one of the 352 seronegative cohort members. Each donor provided a peripheral blood sample, and peripheral blood mononuclear cells were used for TCR beta sequencing. Genomic DNA extraction from the blood cell samples was performed with the Qiagen DNeasy Blood Extraction Kit. Preparation of the library involved the immunoSEQ multiplex PCR assay. A mixture of 60 forward primers for TCR Vbeta segments and 13 reverse primers for TCR Jbeta segments was used in the multiplex PCR. The CDR3 region of rearranged TCR beta genes was amplified from genomic DNA with a multiplex PCR assay. The Illumina HiSeq System was used to sequence the amplified TCR beta libraries as 87-base-pair reads. For the original study's pipeline: In a later analysis, some 80 million unique TCR beta chains were counted across the 650 to 750 repertoires, and roughly 11 million of these chains were shared by at least two donors. Raw reads were error-corrected and collapsed into unique sequences by a nearest-neighbor algorithm in which closely related sequences were merged to remove PCR and sequencing errors. CDR3 sequences were aligned to IMGT reference sequences to assign V, D and J gene segments. For a sequence to be retained, at least a six-nucleotide match to both a V gene segment and a J gene segment was required. A rearrangement counted as productive if the CDR3 had no stop codons and remained in frame with V and J, and every other rearrangement counted as non-productive. Following IMGT convention, CDR3 was defined as the stretch from the second conserved V-encoded cysteine to the conserved J-encoded phenylalanine. The earlier analysis of about 610 of the donors excluded sequences that lacked an unambiguous match to a single V gene segment. In an earlier analysis of approximately 590 of the donors, a V segment was called functional when productive rearrangements were above 56.7%, and segregating when the standard deviation between donors exceeded 5%. A statistical classification framework was developed to diagnose cytomegalovirus status using the catalog of TCR beta chain sequences. A later analysis assigned V and J genes by comparing TCR nucleotide sequences with IMGT/GENE-DB human TR gene sequences. In a later analysis, CDR3 sequences and most-parsimonious VDJ recombination scenarios were assigned using the TCRdist pipeline. In a later analysis, each TCR beta chain was defined by its CDR3 amino acid sequence together with its V-gene family, and reads without a unique V-gene family were excluded. As a way to deal with suspected cross-contamination and a sequencing artifact, a later analysis dropped hundreds of nucleotide sequences that were highly shared and had low generation probability. In a later analysis, a clonal expansion index for each public chain was calculated from normalized within-repertoire ranks of inferred template counts. In a later analysis, generation probabilities were computed using a VDJ recombination model fitted to out-of-frame rearrangements, and the results were checked against IGoR. In a later analysis, TCR-TCR, TCR-HLA and TCR-CMV co-occurrence was scored with hypergeometric tests, and a repertoire-size bias correction was applied to TCR pairs. A later analysis estimated false discovery rates by permuting HLA or CMV assignments 20 times. A later analysis grouped co-occurring TCRs with DBSCAN, adding TCRdist sequence similarity when clustering within HLA-allele-positive subsets. Repertoires with fewer than 30,000 or more than 120,000 public chains, plus five repertoires with anomalous nucleotide sharing, were excluded from co-occurrence clustering. Here the immuneACCESS table is served through TCRdb, limited to in-frame sequences with V and J called. Missing clones are a known gap in these copies; in checked studies unresolved V genes cover under half, and the rest lacks a known reason. The V and J calls and clone size were taken over from that table, and D and trimming were inferred from the DNA. This sample's table lists over 110,000 clones. Of the sample, 0.8% to 1% is held by the ten largest clones.

Regarding this clone: Its antigen is still unknown.

The sample taken for sequencing was PBMCs. This chain joins TRBV6-5 to TRBJ2-1; the D gene is perhaps TRBD2, from 5 matching bases. The sequence came from a male donor in good health and CMV-seronegative. The DNA sequence follows: TGTGCCCACCCGGGGATAGCGATCCTGGAGGAGGAGCAGTTCTTC. Translation gives CAHPGIAILEEEQFF.